Listed below are T cell receptor beta chains from one sample, sequenced in a study of shared clonotypes between healthy human individuals. The table came from immunoSEQ multiplex PCR; TCRdb's copy has only in-frame clones and leaves some out. The profile shows about 2 million clones, around 96% of them singletons. The sequencing input was naive CD8+ T cells sorted from blood. The receptors here all came from a man aged 18 to 35 in good health. CDR3s leave out the opening cysteine and the closing phenylalanine or tryptophan. D genes are given only for firm matches. Not all rows give a size; the values are once, few, many and, for expanded clones, a class.

J,D,V,size,CDR3
TRBJ2-1,TRBD2,TRBV6-6,NA,ASSYEAGGRNNEQF
TRBJ2-7,NA,TRBV5-6,NA,ARVAKWVGEQY
TRBJ1-4,NA,TRBV30,NA,AWSVRGDLSEKLF
TRBJ2-1,NA,TRBV4-1,NA,ASSPPSGFSYNEQF
TRBJ2-5,NA,TRBV7-9,NA,ASSLRQPQETQY
TRBJ2-3,NA,TRBV19,NA,ASTRGVTDTQY
TRBJ2-3,NA,TRBV7-6,NA,ASSLDWGDAQY
TRBJ2-7,NA,TRBV5-6,NA,ASSLGGDYEQY
TRBJ2-2,NA,TRBV6-5,NA,ATNPFANTGELF
TRBJ2-3,TRBD2,TRBV5-4,NA,ASSLEGLAVLADTQY
TRBJ1-1,NA,TRBV11-2,few,ASSLDTGRRTEAF
TRBJ2-1,TRBD2,TRBV27,NA,ASSFGLAGYNEQF
TRBJ1-2,TRBD1,TRBV13,NA,ASSSQGGLDDGYT
TRBJ1-1,NA,TRBV7-9,few,ASSPPLGLTEAF
TRBJ1-1,NA,TRBV7-9,NA,ASSFAGTEAF
TRBJ2-1,TRBD2,TRBV19,NA,ASSHLAGYNEQF
TRBJ2-7,NA,TRBV7-9,NA,ASSYGPGQASYEQY
TRBJ2-1,NA,TRBV28,NA,ASSLFGNEQF
TRBJ2-5,NA,TRBV7-9,NA,ASSTSGARETQY
TRBJ2-7,NA,TRBV28,NA,ASSPPGTIAYEQY
TRBJ2-5,TRBD1,TRBV7-9,NA,ASSSAAGTGGGETQY
TRBJ1-3,NA,TRBV19,NA,ASSIDRDSGNTIY
TRBJ2-7,TRBD2,TRBV6-1,once,ASSGGGYTYEQY
TRBJ2-2,NA,TRBV10-2,NA,ASSDPPAGVIYTGELF
TRBJ2-1,NA,TRBV4-3,NA,ASSPVRSSYNEQF
TRBJ2-2,NA,TRBV30,NA,ACQLNPLMVRELF
TRBJ2-3,TRBD2,TRBV27,NA,ASSSPGLAPRTDTQY
TRBJ2-2,NA,TRBV28,NA,ASSFGGNTGELF
TRBJ2-7,NA,TRBV7-8,NA,ASSLERGSSYEQY
TRBJ2-7,NA,TRBV30,NA,AWGTSVGYEQY
TRBJ2-5,NA,TRBV7-9,NA,ASSLVLDGTQY
TRBJ2-2,NA,TRBV19,NA,ASSQVTGELF
TRBJ2-7,NA,TRBV5-4,NA,ASSFGGYNEQY